Reported below is one T cell receptor beta chain. Its antigen remains unidentified. The V gene lost 4 bases and the J gene lost 3 bases, with 15 bases spanning the gap. Germline V gives CDR1 SGHRS, CDR2 YFSETQ. This CDR3 is built from 15 residues. The sample is drawn from a study of blood T cells in healthy people across ages. Findings and caveats of the study: Researchers report that TCR beta diversity correlated strongly with naive T cell percentage.

A J-beta primer mix and a sample-barcoded 5' primer were used in a second PCR of roughly 7 to 12 cycles. TCRdb ran MiXCR on the 5' RACE reads and lists one entry per CDR3 protein. The sample carries around 1,800,000 distinct CDR3 sequences, roughly two fifths recorded once. This TCR derives from a human donor in good health. The sequencing input was blood. The rearrangement joins TRBV5-1 to TRBJ2-3, with D possibly TRBD2 on 6 matching bases. Here the CDR3 DNA reads TGCGCCAGCAGCCGGTGGGCGGGGAGGACAGATACGCAGTATTTT. Protein sequence: CASSRWAGRTDTQYF.